This entry describes one T cell receptor beta chain. The sample comes from a study of blood T cell repertoires in COVID-19. Background on the study: The analysed material was cDNA or gDNA that came from T cells, B-cell-depleted T cells, or PBMCs.

Some clones are missing from TCRdb's copy, which holds only in-frame ones; the method was immunoSEQ multiplex PCR. The sample carries approximately 140,000 clones, roughly four fifths recorded once. Germline V gives CDR1 SGHDT, CDR2 YYEEEE. CDR3 length: 13 amino acids. Trimming pared 1 base from V and 5 bases from J, leaving 8 bases between. The sequence was collected from a human donor with acute or convalescent COVID-19. The donor label of this sample is uncertain. The gene calls are TRBV5-6 and TRBJ2-3; D remains ambiguous. Source material: peripheral blood. The CDR3 nucleotides read TGTGCCAGCAGCTTGATAGAGGTAGATACGCAGTATTTT. It specifies CASSLIEVDTQYF. The full variable domain, rest sourced from reference TRBV5-6 and TRBJ2-3, is DAGVTQSPTHLIKTRGQQVTLRCSPKSGHDTVSWYQQALGQGPQFIFQYYEEEERQRGNFPDRFSGHQFPNYSSELNVNALLLGDSALYLCASSLIEVDTQYFGPGTRLTVL.